The source of this T cell receptor beta chain is a study of beta chain features in type 1 diabetes. Study-wide background: Sorted cell examination encompassed 85 million to 130 million cells across all samples.

This CDR3 comprises 15 residues. Germline-derived CDR1 and CDR2 are LNHNV and YYDKDF (reference sequence). The V and J ends lost 4 bases and 0 bases respectively, with 10 bases between them. Central memory, naive, regulatory and stem cell-like memory CD4+ cells were sorted by CD45RO/CCR7/CD25/CD127/CD95/CD27. Every isolated RNA sample was fully reverse transcribed, so sequencing captured expressed TCRB transcripts. Assay: immunoSEQ multiplex PCR; the TCRdb copy retains only in-frame clones and omits some. The sample lists some 700,000 clones; roughly 13% were seen once. This clone was detected only a few times. What it recognizes is unknown. Study results and limitations: Researchers report that Type 1 diabetes patients had moderately but significantly shorter TCRB CDR3s across all four CD4+ subsets. Cells that show high TCR expression could be over-represented by cDNA sequencing.

This sequence was found in a man in his late teens or twenties with type 1 diabetes. Input material: naive CD4+ T cells from blood. The chain uses TRBV15 and TRBJ2-1; the D is unclear. The CDR3 is CATSNEVYSYNEQFF. The CDR3 DNA follows: TGTGCCACCAGCAACGAGGTATACTCCTACAATGAGCAGTTCTTC. Full variable domain (missing parts from reference TRBV15 and TRBJ2-1): DAMVIQNPRYQVTQFGKPVTLSCSQTLNHNVMYWYQQKSSQAPKLLFHYYDKDFNNEADTPDNFQSRRPNTSFCFLDIRSPGLGDTAMYLCATSNEVYSYNEQFFGPGTRLTVL.